This T cell receptor (beta chain) was sequenced in a study of long-term antiretroviral therapy in people with HIV. Study findings and constraints: Repertoires looked antigen-experienced, with only a slight naive shift after ART. Post-ART samples showed increased diversity that remained below transplant donor control levels.

From germline, CDR1 is SNHLY and CDR2 FYNNEI. V trimming: 3 bases; J trimming: 4 bases; junction bases outside the gene matches: 9. This CDR3 comprises 17 residues. Researchers report immunoSEQ v3.0 was run at survey level. Sequenced by immunoSEQ multiplex PCR; TCRdb stores in-frame clones only, minus some. The table records 9,500 to 12,000 clones, approximately 85% of them present only once. Of note for this clone: Its antigen is currently unknown.

The sample consisted of unsorted PBMCs, taken 1.8 years after starting antiretroviral therapy. This chain links TRBV2 with TRBJ2-2, with 9 bases fitting TRBD2. This TCR was recovered from a man aged 35 to 55 with HIV. The CDR3 spells CASSEVGGGRGTGELFF. Written as DNA, the CDR3 is TGTGCCAGCAGTGAGGTCGGGGGCGGGAGGGGCACCGGGGAGCTGTTTTTT.